This TCR beta chain was sequenced for a study of cytomegalovirus exposure and HLA in healthy donors. At the level of the study: T cells numbering about 180 million yielded some 100 million unique TCR beta sequences in an earlier analysis. Study outcomes and limitations: V- and J-gene trimming of TCR beta was linked (in a later analysis) to a missense DCLRE1C variant. The study dropped some indistinguishable V segments, TRBV6-2 and TRBV6-3 among them.

Each donor was nominally healthy when sampled (though unrecorded immune exposures were likely). Trimming left V 6 bases short and J 7 bases short, with 9 bases between. Germline V gene lookup returns CDR1 SGHAT and CDR2 FQNNGV. The CDR3 has 12 amino acids. The primer mix had 60 Vbeta and 13 Jbeta primers. TCRdb's copy holds only in-frame clones and misses some; the assay was immunoSEQ multiplex PCR. The sample includes 150,000 to 200,000 clones, 60% to 80% seen only once; the top ten take roughly 2.9%. As to this clone: The antigen is undetermined.

The sequenced material came from PBMCs. The rearrangement uses TRBV11-2 and TRBJ1-4, with unresolved D. The TCR originated in a man in his forties or fifties in good health and CMV-seronegative. The CDR3 here is CASRRVSEKLFF. In DNA form, the CDR3 reads TGTGCCAGCAGGAGAGTTAGTGAAAAACTGTTTTTT. Drawing the rest from reference TRBV11-2 and TRBJ1-4, the complete variable domain is EAGVAQSPRYKIIEKRQSVAFWCNPISGHATLYWYQQILGQGPKLLIQFQNNGVVDDSQLPKDRFSAERLKGVDSTLKIQPAKLEDSAVYLCASRRVSEKLFFGSGTQLSVL.